The T cell receptor beta chain described here comes from a study of blood T cell repertoires in COVID-19. Background on the study: The United States, Italy and Spain were the sources of the acute and convalescent COVID-19 samples.

V shed 0 bases, J shed 4 bases, and the junction held 5 bases outside the gene matches. The V gene's germline CDR1 is SGHRS and CDR2 YFSETQ. This CDR3 spans 16 amino acids. The method was immunoSEQ multiplex PCR; TCRdb's version includes in-frame clones alone and lacks a portion of them. Here the sample spans about 200,000 clones, around 81% being singletons. This rearrangement joins TRBV5-1 to TRBJ2-3; 10 positions match TRBD2. The sample comprised peripheral blood. The source of this sequence is a man aged 60 to 75 with COVID-19, enrolled during active disease. CDR3 DNA sequence: TGCGCCAGCAGCTTGGAGCTAGCGGGAGCTGCAGATACGCAGTATTTT. Its protein product is CASSLELAGAADTQYF.